This T cell receptor (beta chain) came from a study of cytomegalovirus exposure and HLA in healthy donors. Germline lookup yields CDR1 SEHNR and CDR2 FQNEAQ (reference sequence). The CDR3 sequence is 14 residues long. The J segment lost 6 bases and the V segment lost 2 bases, leaving 4 bases of the junction unmatched. General observations from the study: A missense variant in DCLRE1C was later tied to TCR beta V- and J-gene trimming. In vitro data verified a few CMV-associated chains as specific for CMV antigens. Earlier analysis yielded a pattern in which most TCR beta V segments were productive about 90% or about 30% of the time. Rare TCR sequences dominated, though some public TCRs recurred in many donors.

The PCR ran on 60 Vbeta and 13 Jbeta primers. TCRdb keeps only in-frame clones here, not all; method: immunoSEQ multiplex PCR. The table records roughly 150,000 clones, approximately 72% of them present only once. Comments on this clone: Antigen specificity is unknown.

The receptor comes from a man aged 35 to 55 in good health and CMV-seronegative. The rearrangement uses TRBV7-9 and TRBJ2-3; 8 bases are a match to TRBD2. The sample comprised PBMCs. CDR3 DNA sequence: TGTGCCAGCAGCTTATCGGGGGGGGTGGATACGCAGTATTTT. Protein sequence: CASSLSGGVDTQYF. Full variable domain (rest looked up from reference TRBV7-9 and TRBJ2-3): DTGVSQNPRHKITKRGQNVTFRCDPISEHNRLYWYRQTLGQGPEFLTYFQNEAQLEKSRLLSDRFSAERPKGSFSTLEIQRTEQGDSAMYLCASSLSGGVDTQYFGPGTRLTVL.